This T cell receptor (beta chain) was recovered during a study of beta chain features in type 1 diabetes. About the study: Investigators examined around 110 million sorted cells across all samples.

The CDR3 is 13 amino acids. The V segment lost 2 bases and the J segment 10 bases; nucleotides outside the gene matches: 7. CDR1 and CDR2 from the germline V gene are SGHVS and FQNEAQ. Sequencing targeted expressed TCRB transcripts, as all isolated RNA had been reverse transcribed. About 3.57 million reads per sample were averaged for naive, central memory and regulatory samples. Using immunoSEQ multiplex PCR, the repertoire was profiled, and TCRdb retains in-frame clones only, with some absent. There are a few hundred thousand clones in the sample; roughly 12% occur only once, and over 0.014% lies in the top ten. Findings and caveats of the study: Type 1 diabetes patients had moderately but significantly shorter TCRB CDR3s in all four CD4+ subsets. Researchers cautioned that cDNA sequencing could over-represent cells with high TCR expression.

Regarding this clone: What it binds is not known.

The TCR sequence derives from a young woman with type 1 diabetes. The chain carries TRBV7-8 and TRBJ2-7, with 8 bases aligning to TRBD2. Material: naive CD4+ T cells from blood. The CDR3 DNA sequence: TGTGCCAGCAGCTTATCGGCTAGCGGGCAACAGTACGTC. This encodes CASSLSASGQQYV.